This is a list of T cell receptor beta chains from one sample in a study of CD8 T cells in ankylosing spondylitis. Via MiXCR, TCRdb re-called the 5' RACE reads, giving one row per CDR3 protein. Of roughly 450,000 distinct CDR3 sequences listed, roughly 27% are singletons. The sample was blood, either unsorted or a sorted T cell fraction (not recorded which). The receptors shown here come from a male donor with ankylosing spondylitis. Both conserved end residues are part of each CDR3. D genes are given only for firm matches. Clone sizes are given selectively: once, few, many, or a class where the clone is expanded.

v_gene	j_gene	d_gene	abundance	CDR3aa	CDR3nt
TRBV15	TRBJ1-2	TRBD1	many	CATSRGGTGSSGYTF	TGTGCCACCAGCAGAGGAGGGACAGGGAGTAGTGGCTACACCTTC
TRBV20-1	TRBJ2-2	TRBD2	few	CSARDGVAGAVGELFF	TGCAGTGCTAGAGATGGGGTAGCGGGAGCAGTCGGGGAGCTGTTTTTT
TRBV20-1	TRBJ2-1	TRBD2	few	CSALGLAGVLEQFF	TGCAGTGCTCTAGGACTAGCGGGAGTCCTTGAGCAGTTCTTC
TRBV5-1	TRBJ2-7	TRBD2	few	CASSLSSGGSYEQYF	TGCGCCAGCAGCTTGTCTAGCGGGGGCTCCTACGAGCAGTACTTC
TRBV20-1	TRBJ2-2	TRBD2	-	CSARAIVAGVLPGELFF	TGCAGTGCTAGAGCGATAGTAGCGGGAGTCTTACCCGGGGAGCTGTTTTTT
TRBV7-2	TRBJ2-1	-	-	CASSLEWGLQFF	TGTGCCAGCAGCTTAGAGTGGGGATTACAGTTCTTC
TRBV7-9	TRBJ2-5	-	-	CASSLKMGQETQYF	TGTGCCAGCAGCTTGAAGATGGGCCAAGAGACCCAGTACTTC
TRBV11-2	TRBJ2-1	TRBD2	many	CASSLLAGNEQFF	TGTGCCAGCAGCTTACTAGCGGGGAATGAGCAGTTCTTC
TRBV29-1	TRBJ1-1	-	-	CSATSGVNTEAFF	TGCAGCGCTACTTCGGGGGTGAACACTGAAGCTTTCTTT
TRBV20-1	TRBJ2-5	TRBD2	-	CSQTDLGGVETQYF	TGCAGTCAAACAGACCTCGGGGGGGTAGAGACCCAGTACTTC
TRBV2	TRBJ2-5	TRBD1	-	CATGQTQETQYF	TGTGCCACGGGACAGACCCAAGAGACCCAGTACTTC
TRBV7-2	TRBJ2-7	TRBD2	-	CASSLALAEPHEQYF	TGTGCCAGCAGCTTAGCCCTAGCGGAACCCCACGAGCAGTACTTC
TRBV29-1	TRBJ1-5	-	few	CSVEWGPNQPQHF	TGCAGCGTTGAATGGGGTCCCAATCAGCCCCAGCATTTT
TRBV20-1	TRBJ2-3	TRBD2	few	CSARGRDPTSGSDTQYF	TGCAGTGCTAGAGGCCGCGACCCGACTAGCGGGAGTGATACGCAGTATTTT
TRBV20-1	TRBJ2-3	-	-	CSARVSATDTQYF	TGCAGTGCTAGAGTTAGCGCCACAGATACGCAGTATTTT
TRBV2	TRBJ2-2	-	-	CASSAMDRMNTGELFF	TGTGCCAGCAGTGCGATGGACCGAATGAACACCGGGGAGCTGTTTTTT
TRBV20-1	TRBJ2-7	TRBD2	-	CSAHTLTGTSGYEQYF	TGCAGTGCTCACACTCTTACCGGGACTAGCGGTTACGAGCAGTACTTC
TRBV5-1	TRBJ2-7	TRBD2	few	CASSSPLAGGGEQYF	TGCGCCAGCAGCAGCCCTCTAGCGGGAGGAGGCGAGCAGTACTTC
TRBV5-1	TRBJ1-1	-	many	CASREQGNTEAFF	TGCGCCAGCAGGGAACAGGGAAACACTGAAGCTTTCTTT
TRBV3-1	TRBJ2-4	TRBD2	-	CASSQESGSPKNIQYF	TGTGCCAGCAGCCAAGAAAGCGGGAGCCCCAAAAACATTCAGTACTTC
TRBV7-9	TRBJ2-1	-	few	CASSLANSEQFF	TGTGCCAGCAGCTTAGCGAACAGTGAGCAGTTCTTC
TRBV20-1	TRBJ2-1	-	-	CSARETGLGNEQFF	TGCAGTGCCAGAGAGACAGGACTTGGCAATGAGCAGTTCTTC
TRBV5-1	TRBJ2-2	-	-	CASSWAASDTGELFF	TGCGCCAGCAGCTGGGCGGCGTCCGACACCGGGGAGCTGTTTTTT
TRBV10-3	TRBJ1-1	-	few	CAISEGDRNTEAFF	TGTGCCATCAGTGAGGGGGACCGGAACACTGAAGCTTTCTTT
TRBV2	TRBJ1-3	-	few	CASRRDTYSGNTIYF	TGTGCCAGCAGAAGGGACACCTACTCTGGAAACACCATATATTTT
TRBV29-1	TRBJ2-1	-	-	CSVSINEQFF	TGCAGCGTTTCAATCAATGAGCAGTTCTTC
TRBV18	TRBJ2-1	TRBD2	-	CASSPPWAGADNEQFF	TGTGCCAGCTCACCACCCTGGGCGGGAGCAGACAATGAGCAGTTCTTC
TRBV4-2	TRBJ2-1	TRBD1	-	CASSQDWDRDYNEQFF	TGTGCCAGCAGCCAAGATTGGGACAGAGACTACAATGAGCAGTTCTTC
TRBV2	TRBJ1-2	-	-	CASRSEGETGYTF	TGTGCCAGCAGGAGCGAGGGGGAAACTGGCTACACCTTC
TRBV2	TRBJ2-5	-	-	CASSEAVSTETQYF	TGTGCCAGCAGTGAAGCGGTTAGCACAGAGACCCAGTACTTC
TRBV7-2	TRBJ2-2	TRBD2	-	CASSPQAGANTGELFF	TGTGCCAGCAGCCCGCAAGCGGGGGCGAACACCGGGGAGCTGTTTTTT
TRBV5-1	TRBJ2-3	-	few	CASSLSASTDTQYF	TGCGCCAGCAGCTTAAGTGCGAGCACAGATACGCAGTATTTT
TRBV20-1	TRBJ2-1	TRBD2	-	CSATPRGRDNEQFF	TGCAGTGCTACCCCCCGGGGGAGGGACAATGAGCAGTTCTTC
TRBV5-1	TRBJ2-1	-	-	CASSLAELLSSYNEQFF	TGCGCCAGCAGCTTGGCCGAGCTCTTGAGCTCCTACAATGAGCAGTTCTTC
TRBV25-1	TRBJ1-1	-	-	CASSEQTEAFF	TGTGCCAGCAGTGAACAGACTGAAGCTTTCTTT
TRBV7-9	TRBJ1-1	TRBD1	few	CASSLSQGVPFF	TGTGCCAGCAGCTTATCCCAGGGGGTTCCCTTCTTT
TRBV20-1	TRBJ1-1	TRBD1	-	CSARGGGGNTEAFF	TGCAGTGCTAGAGGAGGGGGCGGAAACACTGAAGCTTTCTTT
TRBV15	TRBJ2-3	TRBD2	many	CATSKGLAKDTQYF	TGTGCCACCAGCAAAGGACTAGCAAAAGATACGCAGTATTTT
TRBV20-1	TRBJ2-2	-	-	CSARDLNRVGELFF	TGCAGTGCTAGAGATCTGAACCGCGTCGGGGAGCTGTTTTTT
TRBV5-6	TRBJ1-4	-	-	CASSRRWTTTNEKLFF	TGTGCCAGCAGCCGCAGATGGACAACAACTAATGAAAAACTGTTTTTT
TRBV12-3/TRBV12-4	TRBJ2-2	TRBD1	-	CASSRTGVFTGELFF	TGTGCCAGCAGTAGGACAGGGGTCTTCACCGGGGAGCTGTTTTTT
TRBV20-1	TRBJ2-1	-	-	CSATLGAEIYNEQFF	TGCAGTGCCACCCTGGGGGCCGAAATATACAATGAGCAGTTCTTC
TRBV5-6	TRBJ2-5	-	few	CASSLRAYETQYF	TGTGCCAGCAGCTTGCGGGCGTACGAGACCCAGTACTTC
TRBV5-6	TRBJ2-1	TRBD2	many	CASSLETSGYNEQFF	TGTGCCAGCAGCTTGGAAACTAGCGGTTACAATGAGCAGTTCTTC
TRBV11-2	TRBJ1-6	-	few	CASSSEVYNSPLHF	TGTGCCAGCAGCTCCGAGGTTTATAATTCACCCCTCCACTTT
TRBV2	TRBJ2-6	-	-	CASSIGLSGANVLTF	TGTGCCAGCTCAATTGGGCTATCTGGGGCCAACGTCCTGACTTTC
TRBV14	TRBJ2-1	TRBD2	few	CASSSLLANNEQFF	TGTGCCAGCAGCTCCCTACTAGCGAACAATGAGCAGTTCTTC
TRBV10-3	TRBJ2-5	-	few	CAISPGSGETQYF	TGTGCCATCAGCCCAGGGTCGGGAGAGACCCAGTACTTC
TRBV20-1	TRBJ1-1	-	-	CSAREGGYTEAFF	TGCAGTGCTAGAGAGGGAGGGTACACTGAAGCTTTCTTT